This T cell receptor beta chain was documented in a study of beta chain features in type 1 diabetes. This clone was picked up a small number of times. The germline gives CDR1 SGHDT, CDR2 YYEEEE. The length of the CDR3 is 13 residues. Trimming took 0 bases from V and 4 from J, leaving 7 bases between them. The authors reverse transcribed all of the isolated RNA, so sequencing captured expressed TCRB transcripts. The protocol was immunoSEQ multiplex PCR, while the TCRdb copy is restricted to in-frame clones and leaves out a portion. The sample includes 160,000 or so clones, 7.5% to 10% of them seen just once.

Sequenced input: central memory CD4+ T cells from blood. The sequence was obtained from a woman aged 18-29 years in good health. The chain has TRBV5-6 and TRBJ1-1; D unclear. CDR3: CASSLGQFTEAFF. CDR3 DNA: TGTGCCAGCAGCTTGGGGCAGTTCACTGAAGCTTTCTTT. Using reference TRBV5-6 and TRBJ1-1 for the parts outside the CDR3, the full variable domain is DAGVTQSPTHLIKTRGQQVTLRCSPKSGHDTVSWYQQALGQGPQFIFQYYEEEERQRGNFPDRFSGHQFPNYSSELNVNALLLGDSALYLCASSLGQFTEAFFGQGTRLTVV.